These 30 T cell receptor delta chains came from one sample sequenced in a study of gamma delta lymphoproliferative disorders and STAT genes. PBMCs from patients and controls supplied the genomic DNA for sequencing. TCRdb re-called the multiplex PCR reads via CATT. Among about 1,900 delta-chain clones listed, less than 3% were seen once. Specimen: blood. The origin of the receptors is a human donor in good health.

Concerning this clone: TCRdb's entry gives the protein of a much larger clone, which mismatches this DNA's translation at residue 4, likely from a read error; the protein reported here is translated from the DNA. The gene calls are TRAV29/DV5 and TRDJ1, with 10 bases fitting TRDD3. V dropped 3 bases and J dropped 0; count of bases not matched to a gene: 17. The CDR3 consists of 19 residues. Germline V CDR1 and CDR2: NSMFDY, ISSIKDK. CDR3 amino acids: CAANVPWVLGDLYTDKLIF. DNA of the CDR3: TGTGCAGCAAACGTCCCGTGGGTACTGGGGGATCTCTACACCGATAAACTCATCTTT.

To note about this clone: The mismatch at residue 13 between this DNA's translation and the TCRdb protein of a much larger clone likely reflects a read error; the protein shown is translated from the DNA. The CDR3 here is CACDTVGDTRADRLIF. In DNA, the CDR3 is TGTGCCTGTGACACCGTAGGGGATACGCGGGCCGATAGACTCATCTTT. V and J are TRDV2 and TRDJ1, with TRDD3 matching 9 bases. The length of the CDR3 is 16 residues. Germline V gene data show CDR1 as GEAIGNYY and CDR2 as EKD.

The sample holds a few counts of this clone. The translation of this DNA and the TCRdb protein of a much larger clone differ at residue 4, probably owing to a read error; the protein shown here is translated from the DNA. The CDR3 coding sequence is TGTGCCTGTGGCACTATATCTGGGGGATACGAGCGTACGTACACCGATAAACTCATCTTT. This encodes CACGTISGGYERTYTDKLIF. The gene calls are TRDV2 and TRDJ1, with 12 bases fitting TRDD3. Losses at the gene ends were 5 bases for V and 0 bases for J; bases not matched to a gene: 18. Germline V gives CDR1 GEAIGNYY, CDR2 EKD. CDR3 length: 20 amino acids.

This clone appeared a few times. Only one base separates this from a far larger clonotype, so it likely reflects a read error. The V call is TRDV1, the J call TRDJ1; TRDD2 matches 9 bases. Germline CDR1 and CDR2: TSWWSYY and QGS. The CDR3 length is 24 residues. V shed 3 bases and J 0 bases; nucleotides not matched to a gene: 29. The CDR3 DNA reads TGTGCTCTTGGGGACCCTTCCTACGTGGGAGGAACTGGGAGACGCATTAAGTACACCGATAAACTCATCTTT. It translates to CALGDPSYVGGTGRRIKYTDKLIF.

This clone has a handful of counts. With a far larger clone one base away, a read error is the likely cause. This CDR3 is also generated by other DNA sequences in the sample. The chain carries TRDV2 and TRDJ1; possibly TRDD3 for D (5 bases). Germline CDR1 and CDR2: GEAIGNYY and EKD. The CDR3 contains 16 residues. The CDR3 DNA is TGTGCCTGTGACCCCCTAGGCATGGCTCCATACGATAAACTCATTTTT. Protein sequence: CACDPLGMAPYDKLIF.

This clone is large (0.1 to 1%). V is TRDV2 and J is TRDJ2; TRDD3 matches 7 bases. Germline CDR1 GEAIGNYY, CDR2 EKD. Trimming at V came to 1 base and at J to 5 bases, leaving 6 bases not matched to a gene. The CDR3 totals 15 residues. The CDR3 sequence is CACDTLGSPTAQLFF. The CDR3 coding sequence is TGTGCCTGTGACACACTGGGGTCCCCAACAGCACAACTCTTCTTT.

Concerning this clone itself: TCRdb has a much larger clone's protein, which differs at residue 6 from the translation of this DNA, likely because of a read error; what is shown is the protein translated from the DNA. The chain couples TRAV38-2/DV8 to TRDJ2; D uncertain. V was clipped by 0 bases and J by 5 bases, with 2 bases between them. CDR1 is TSESDYY and CDR2 is QEAYKQQN in the germline V gene. There are 12 residues in the CDR3. The CDR3 coding sequence is TGTGCTTATAGGAGCGGTACAGCACAACTCTTCTTT. Protein: CAYRSGTAQLFF.

Points on this clone: TCRdb shows a much larger clone's protein in place of this DNA's translation, and the two differ at residue 7, likely through a read error; the protein shown is translated from the DNA. The chain has TRDV2 and TRDJ1; D is undetermined. Trimming removed 0 bases from V and 4 bases from J, with 5 bases in between. Germline CDR1 GEAIGNYY, CDR2 EKD. The CDR3 spans 12 residues. CDR3 bases: TGTGCCTGTGACACCTCGATCGATAAACTCATCTTT. Translation gives CACDTSIDKLIF.

On this clone: TCRdb attributes to this sequence the protein of a much larger clone, which differs from the DNA translation at residue 19; a read error is likely, and the protein displayed is translated from the DNA. V gene TRAV29/DV5 combines with J gene TRDJ1; 8 nucleotides line up with TRDD3. There are 20 residues in the CDR3. Germline CDR1 and CDR2: NSMFDY and ISSIKDK. The CDR3 here is CAPGAYEATQKGDNTDKLTF. The CDR3 DNA sequence: TGTGCGCCAGGGGCCTACGAGGCTACCCAAAAGGGGGATAACACCGATAAACTCACCTTT. Full variable domain (remainder filled in from reference TRAV29/DV5 and TRDJ1): DQQVKQNSPSLSVQEGRISILNCDYTNSMFDYFLWYKKYPAEGPTFLISISSIKDKNEDGRFTVFLNKSAKHLSLHIVPSQPGDSAVYFCAPGAYEATQKGDNTDKLTFGKGTRVTVEP.

As for this clone: TCRdb assigns this DNA the protein of a much larger clone, which departs from its translation at residue 9; this likely reflects a read error, and the protein shown comes from translating the DNA. The genes are TRDV2 and TRDJ1, with 8 bases identical to TRDD3. Germline-derived CDR1 and CDR2 are GEAIGNYY and EKD. V lost 4 bases and J lost 1; bases outside the gene matches: 7. CDR3 length equals 15 residues. The CDR3 reads CACEAGGQGTDKLIF. As DNA, the CDR3 is TGTGCCTGTGAGGCTGGGGGACAGGGCACCGATAAACTCATCTTT.

To note about this clone: TCRdb lists the protein of a much larger clone for this DNA, which differs at residue 4, so this is likely a read error; the protein given here is translated from the DNA itself. This chain uses TRDV2 with TRDJ1, with 11 bases lining up with TRDD3. The CDR3 is 16 amino acids. CDR1 is GEAIGNYY and CDR2 is EKD in the germline V gene. Unmatched junction bases numbered 7, after V lost 5 bases and J lost 0 bases. The CDR3 sequence: CACGSLLGDNTDKLIF. CDR3 in DNA: TGTGCCTGTGGCTCCTTACTGGGGGATAACACCGATAAACTCATCTTT.

As concerns this clone: This DNA's translation and the protein TCRdb lists, from a much larger clone, do not match at residue 5, likely due to a read error; the protein shown is translated from the DNA. The chain is built from TRDV2 and TRDJ1, with 7 bases matching TRDD3. The CDR3 runs to 15 residues. V lost 3 bases, J lost 2 bases, and 8 bases stayed unmatched. Per germline, CDR1 GEAIGNYY and CDR2 EKD. The CDR3 nucleotides are TGTGCCTGTGACCCCTGGGGGTCGGGGACCGATAAACTCATCTTT. This codes for CACDPWGSGTDKLIF.

This clone was picked up a small number of times. This is likely an artifact of a read error, given a far larger clone one base away. This specimen includes other DNA sequences encoding the same CDR3. The rearrangement uses TRDV2 and TRDJ1, with 11 bases matching TRDD3. The CDR3 has 15 residues. Looked up from germline, CDR1 is GEAIGNYY and CDR2 is EKD. In DNA form, the CDR3 reads TGTGCTTGTGATAAGTTGGGGGATACGGGCGATAAACTCATCTTT. Protein: CACDKLGDTGDKLIF.

This clone has a handful of counts. TCRdb lists the protein of a much larger clone for this DNA, which differs at residue 5, so this is likely a read error; the protein given here is translated from the DNA itself. This rearrangement joins TRDV2 to TRDJ1, with TRDD3 matching 12 bases. V was clipped by 2 bases and J by 0 bases; unmatched bases: 6. Germline V lookup: CDR1 GEAIGNYY, CDR2 EKD. There are 17 residues in the CDR3. The CDR3 here is CACDKLGDTIHTDKLIF. In DNA, the CDR3 is TGTGCCTGTGACAAACTGGGGGATACCATTCACACCGATAAACTCATCTTT.

As for this clone: A read error likely explains this, since a far larger clone differs by one base. Other DNA sequences in the same sample also yield this CDR3. The V gene is TRDV2, the J gene TRDJ3; TRDD3 aligns across 13 bases. This CDR3 comprises 20 residues. In germline, CDR1 is GEAIGNYY, CDR2 EKD. The CDR3 DNA sequence: TGTGCCTGTGACACCCTACTGGGGGATACGAGCTCCTGGGACACCCGGCAGATGTTTTTC. Protein: CACDTLLGDTSSWDTRQMFF.

This clone was observed a few times. A read error likely explains this, since a far larger clone differs by one base. Other DNA variants within this sample encode the same CDR3. The J gene is TRDJ3, the V gene TRDV2; 7 nucleotides match TRDD3. Germline V gives CDR1 GEAIGNYY, CDR2 EKD. The CDR3 has 18 residues. The DNA of the CDR3 is TGTGCCTGCGACACGAAGGGGATATTGAAGTGGGACACCCGACAGATGTTTTTC. Protein sequence: CACDTKGILKWDTRQMFF.

This clone was seen only a few times. This chain links TRDV1 with TRDJ1, with D maybe TRDD2 (7 bases). The CDR3 length is 20 residues. Trimming cost V 3 bases and J 2 bases, with 28 bases left between them. From germline, CDR1 is TSWWSYY and CDR2 QGS. This CDR3 reads CALGELPIPIGGWGTDKLIF. CDR3 sequence (DNA): TGTGCTCTTGGGGAGCTTCCTATACCGATCGGTGGGTGGGGGACCGATAAACTCATCTTT.

This clone came up a few times. The protein recorded in TCRdb matches a much larger clone and deviates from this DNA's translation at residue 19, suggesting a read error; the protein here is obtained by translating the DNA. The rearrangement uses TRDV2 and TRDJ1; D not certain. Germline assignment: CDR1 GEAIGNYY and CDR2 EKD. The CDR3 consists of 21 residues. In nucleotides, the CDR3 is TGTGCCTGTGACACCGTCGAGTCGCCGTCCATGAGGTCCCCGTACACCGATAAATTCATCTTT. It is translated as CACDTVESPSMRSPYTDKFIF.

This clone is labeled as large. This chain links TRDV1 with TRDJ1; TRDD3 matches 8 bases. With V trimmed by 2 bases and J by 0 bases, 23 bases remained unmatched. CDR1 is TSWWSYY and CDR2 is QGS in the germline V gene. The length of the CDR3 is 22 residues. CDR3 DNA sequence: TGTGCTCTTGGGGAATTCGTCTCGTTCATACGGAGGGGATACCGGTACACCGATAAACTCATCTTT. Protein sequence: CALGEFVSFIRRGYRYTDKLIF.

Only a few counts were recorded for this clone. A read error likely explains this, since a far larger clone differs by one base. The sample holds other DNA sequences that translate to the same CDR3. This rearrangement joins TRDV1 to TRDJ1; 11 positions match TRDD3. V lost 5 bases and J lost 4; bases outside the gene matches: 27. This CDR3 comprises 22 residues. Per germline, CDR1 TSWWSYY and CDR2 QGS. The DNA of the CDR3 is TGTGCTCTTGGGACCCCCTACCGAGGTATACTGGGGGATAGGCCTCCCGGCGATAAACTCATCTTT. The encoded protein is CALGTPYRGILGDRPPGDKLIF.

This clone was seen more than once but under ten times. This DNA's translation differs at residue 11 from TCRdb's protein, which comes from a much larger clone; a read error is likely, and the protein shown is translated from the DNA. This rearrangement joins TRAV38-2/DV8 to TRDJ1; 8 nucleotides line up with TRDD3. V shed 2 bases, J shed 4 bases, and the junction held 25 bases outside the gene matches. There are 21 residues in the CDR3. From germline, CDR1 is TSESDYY and CDR2 QEAYKQQN. In DNA form, the CDR3 reads TGTGCTTATAGGAGGATGACCGCTGTGGGCGTCTGGGGGAACTCATTCGATAAACTCATCTTT. It yields the protein CAYRRMTAVGVWGNSFDKLIF.

This clone is large in the sample. Additional DNA sequences in this sample encode the identical CDR3. The chain recombines TRDV1 with TRDJ1; the match to TRDD3 covers 7 bases. With 1 base clipped from V and 3 bases from J, the junction kept 20 bases outside the gene matches. The V gene's germline CDR1 is TSWWSYY and CDR2 QGS. This CDR3 has 20 amino acids. DNA for the CDR3: TGTGCTCTTGGGGAACCCTACGCCAGGTGGGGGAACAGGGGGGCCGATAAACTCATCTTT. Residues: CALGEPYARWGNRGADKLIF.

By share, this clone counts as large. Other DNA sequences in this sample translate to the same CDR3. The chain links TRDV1 to TRDJ1, with TRDD3 matching over 10 bases. CDR1 TSWWSYY and CDR2 QGS come from the germline V gene. V was pared by 4 bases and J by 2 bases, with 4 bases of the junction left unmatched. CDR3 length equals 15 residues. The CDR3 DNA reads as TGTGCTCTTGGGGTCCTACTGGGGGATACCGATAAACTCATCTTT. Encoded protein: CALGVLLGDTDKLIF.

To note about this clone: A read error likely explains why the TCRdb protein, taken from a much larger clone, differs from this DNA's translation at residue 11; the protein shown is translated from the DNA. The rearrangement joins TRDV2 to TRDJ1; 9 positions agree with TRDD3. Germline-derived CDR1 and CDR2 are GEAIGNYY and EKD. J lost 2 bases, V lost 0 bases, and 6 bases had no gene match. This CDR3 comprises 16 residues. CDR3 loop: CACDTVGDTRTDKLIF. The CDR3 coding sequence is TGTGCCTGTGACACCGTAGGGGATACGCGGACCGATAAACTCATCTTT.

A remark on this clone: This is likely an artifact of a read error, given a far larger clone one base away. This same CDR3 is encoded by further DNA sequences in the sample. The chain links TRDV1 to TRDJ1; TRDD3 matches 9 bases. The CDR3 is 18 amino acids. Germline V gene sequence: CDR1 TSWWSYY, CDR2 QGS. J lost 5 bases, V lost 2 bases, and 15 bases had no gene match. The CDR3 sequence is CALGEMGNRGYGADKLIF. The CDR3 DNA reads as TGTGCTCTTGGGGAAATGGGAAACCGGGGATACGGCGCTGATAAACTCATCTTT.

In regard to this clone: This DNA's translation and the protein TCRdb lists, from a much larger clone, do not match at residue 14, likely due to a read error; the protein shown is translated from the DNA. The chain employs TRDV2 and TRDJ1; TRDD3 is a possible D gene (6 bases). Germline V gene sequence: CDR1 GEAIGNYY, CDR2 EKD. This CDR3 region has 15 residues. CDR3 in amino acids: CACDPLGIATDKLTF. Written as DNA, the CDR3 is TGTGCCTGTGACCCCCTGGGGATCGCCACCGATAAACTCACCTTT.

Comments on this clone: A read error is the likely source, as a far larger clone sits one nucleotide away. This chain uses TRDV1 with TRDJ1; 8 positions agree with TRDD3. Trimming cost V 1 base and J 0 bases; bases outside gene matches: 34. Germline lookup yields CDR1 TSWWSYY and CDR2 QGS. This CDR3 comprises 26 residues. The CDR3 sequence: CALGEPKTSPTRYTGGNGSHTDKLIF. In DNA, the CDR3 is TGTGCTCTTGGGGAACCTAAGACTTCTCCTACGAGGTATACTGGGGGTAACGGGTCGCACACCGATAAACTCATCTTT.

This clone is labeled medium-sized. The identical CDR3 is also encoded by other nucleotide sequences in the sample. V gene TRDV3 combines with J gene TRDJ1; TRDD3 matches at 9 bases. The CDR3 spans 21 residues. CDR1 and CDR2 (germline): TVYSNPD, GDNSRS (reference sequence). The junction had 24 bases not matched to a gene; V was cut back by 0 bases and J by 1 base. The CDR3 here is CAFSSPALGNWGNSPTDKLIF. The CDR3 bases are TGTGCCTTTAGTTCTCCCGCGCTGGGAAACTGGGGGAACTCCCCCACCGATAAACTCATCTTT.

Of note for this clone: A far larger clone lies a single base away; this is likely a read error. The rearrangement links TRDV2 to TRDJ1; D perhaps matches TRDD3 (6 bases). Germline lookup yields CDR1 GEAIGNYY and CDR2 EKD. CDR3 size: 17 residues. V was clipped by 3 bases and J by 0 bases, with 19 bases between them. This chain's CDR3 is CACDPLGGTGNTDKLIF. The CDR3 region has the DNA TGTGCCTGTGACCCCTTGGGGGGTACCGGGAACACCGATAAACTCATCTTT.

In its sample, this clone is large (0.1 to 1%). The same CDR3 arises from other DNA sequences in this sample as well. This chain uses TRAV29/DV5 with TRDJ1; 13 nucleotides line up with TRDD3. V was pared by 3 bases and J by 3 bases, with 20 bases of the junction left unmatched. Per germline, CDR1 NSMFDY and CDR2 ISSIKDK. The length of the CDR3 is 20 residues. CDR3 sequence (DNA): TGTGCAGCAATAACCCCACTCTCCGTACTGGGGGATACGCGACCCGATAAACTCATCTTT. Amino acids: CAAITPLSVLGDTRPDKLIF.